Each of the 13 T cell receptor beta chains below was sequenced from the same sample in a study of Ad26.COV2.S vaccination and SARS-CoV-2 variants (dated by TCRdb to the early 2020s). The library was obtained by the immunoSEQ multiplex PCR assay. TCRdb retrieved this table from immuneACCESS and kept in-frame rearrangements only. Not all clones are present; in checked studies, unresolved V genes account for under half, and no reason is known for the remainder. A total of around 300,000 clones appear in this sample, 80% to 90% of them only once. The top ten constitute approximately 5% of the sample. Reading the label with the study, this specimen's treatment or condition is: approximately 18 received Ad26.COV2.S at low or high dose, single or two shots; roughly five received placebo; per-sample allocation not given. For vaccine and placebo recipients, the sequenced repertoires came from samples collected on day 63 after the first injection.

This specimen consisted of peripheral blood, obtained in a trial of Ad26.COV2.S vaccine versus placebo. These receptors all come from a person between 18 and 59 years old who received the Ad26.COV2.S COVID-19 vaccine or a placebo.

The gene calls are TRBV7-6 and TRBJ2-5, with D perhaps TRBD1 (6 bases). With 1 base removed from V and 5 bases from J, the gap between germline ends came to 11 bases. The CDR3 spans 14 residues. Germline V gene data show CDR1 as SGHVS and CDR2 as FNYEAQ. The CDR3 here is CASSLVSRGETQYF. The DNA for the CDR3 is TGTGCCAGCAGCTTAGTTTCCAGGGGTGAGACCCAGTACTTC.

CDR3 nucleotides: TGTGCCAGCAGTCGCCGACAGGGGCCCTATGGCTACACCTTC. As protein: CASSRRQGPYGYTF. This chain joins TRBV27 and TRBJ1-2, with 8 bases fitting TRBD1. Looked up from germline, CDR1 is MNHEY and CDR2 is SMNVEV (reference sequence). The CDR3 loop spans 14 amino acids. Germline trimming cut 5 bases from V and 4 bases from J; bases unmatched to any gene: 6.

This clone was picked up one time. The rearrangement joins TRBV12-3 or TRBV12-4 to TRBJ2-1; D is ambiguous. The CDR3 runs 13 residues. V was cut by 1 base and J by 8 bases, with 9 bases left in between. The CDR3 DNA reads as TGTGCCAGCAGTTTAGGTTACGCGGATGAGCAGTTCTTC. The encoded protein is CASSLGYADEQFF.

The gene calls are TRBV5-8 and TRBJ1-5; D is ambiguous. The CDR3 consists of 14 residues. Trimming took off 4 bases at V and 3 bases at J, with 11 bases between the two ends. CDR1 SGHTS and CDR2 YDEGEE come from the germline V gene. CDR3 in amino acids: CASSLKRPNQPQHF. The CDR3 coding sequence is TGTGCCAGCAGCCTAAAACGGCCCAATCAGCCCCAGCATTTT.

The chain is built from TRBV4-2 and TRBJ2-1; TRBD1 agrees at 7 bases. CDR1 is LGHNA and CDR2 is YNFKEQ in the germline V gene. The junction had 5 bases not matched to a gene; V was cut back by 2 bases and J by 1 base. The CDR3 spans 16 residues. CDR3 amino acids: CASSQQTGMSYNEQFF. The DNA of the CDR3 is TGTGCCAGCAGCCAACAGACAGGGATGTCCTACAATGAGCAGTTCTTC.

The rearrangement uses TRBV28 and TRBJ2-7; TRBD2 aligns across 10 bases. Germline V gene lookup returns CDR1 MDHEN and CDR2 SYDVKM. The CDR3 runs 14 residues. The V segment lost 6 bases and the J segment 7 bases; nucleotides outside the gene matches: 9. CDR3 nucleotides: TGTGCCAGCAGCCCGAGCGGGAGGGCCCGGGAGCAGTACTTC. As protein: CASSPSGRAREQYF.

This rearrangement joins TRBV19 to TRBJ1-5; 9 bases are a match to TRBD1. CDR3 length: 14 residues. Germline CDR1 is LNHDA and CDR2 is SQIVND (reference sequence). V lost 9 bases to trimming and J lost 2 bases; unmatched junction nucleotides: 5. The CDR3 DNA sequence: TGTGCCAGCGGCCGGGACAGGGGCAATCAGCCCCAGCATTTT. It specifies CASGRDRGNQPQHF.

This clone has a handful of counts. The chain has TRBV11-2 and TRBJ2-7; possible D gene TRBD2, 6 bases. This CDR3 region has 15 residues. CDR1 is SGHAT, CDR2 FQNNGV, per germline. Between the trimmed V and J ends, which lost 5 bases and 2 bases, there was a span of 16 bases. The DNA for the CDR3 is TGTGCCAGCAGCCTTACCGGGACTGCCGCCTACGAGCAGTACTTC. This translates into CASSLTGTAAYEQYF.

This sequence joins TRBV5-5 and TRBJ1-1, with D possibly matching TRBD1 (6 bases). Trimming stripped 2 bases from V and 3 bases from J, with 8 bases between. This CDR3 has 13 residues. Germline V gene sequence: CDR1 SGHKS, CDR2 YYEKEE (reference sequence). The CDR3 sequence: CASSLTGYTEAFF. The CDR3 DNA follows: TGTGCCAGCAGCTTAACAGGGTACACTGAAGCTTTCTTT.

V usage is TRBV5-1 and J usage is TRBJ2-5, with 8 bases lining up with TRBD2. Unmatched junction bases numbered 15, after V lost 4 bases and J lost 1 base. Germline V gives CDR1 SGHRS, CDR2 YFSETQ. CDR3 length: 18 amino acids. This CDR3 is CASSLPNQTSVFQETQYF. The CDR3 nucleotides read TGCGCCAGCAGCCTCCCCAATCAGACTAGCGTATTCCAAGAGACCCAGTACTTC.

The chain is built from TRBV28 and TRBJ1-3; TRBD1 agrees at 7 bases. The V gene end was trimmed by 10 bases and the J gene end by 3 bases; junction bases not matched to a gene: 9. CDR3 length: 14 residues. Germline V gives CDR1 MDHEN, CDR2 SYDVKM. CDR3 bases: TGTGCCACCACGACAGGGTCTTATGGAAACACCATATATTTT. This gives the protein CATTTGSYGNTIYF.

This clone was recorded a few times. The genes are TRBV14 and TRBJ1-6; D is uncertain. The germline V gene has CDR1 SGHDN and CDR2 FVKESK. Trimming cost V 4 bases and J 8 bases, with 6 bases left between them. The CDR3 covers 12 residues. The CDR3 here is CASSLFDSPLHF. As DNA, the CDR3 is TGTGCCAGCAGCCTTTTCGATTCACCCCTCCACTTT.

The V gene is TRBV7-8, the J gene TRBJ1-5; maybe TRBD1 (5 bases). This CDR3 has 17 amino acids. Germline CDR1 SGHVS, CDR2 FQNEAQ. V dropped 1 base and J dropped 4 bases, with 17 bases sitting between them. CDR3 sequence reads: CASSLGPRVGPNQPQHF. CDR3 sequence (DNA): TGTGCCAGCAGCTTAGGACCCAGGGTGGGCCCTAATCAGCCCCAGCATTTT.